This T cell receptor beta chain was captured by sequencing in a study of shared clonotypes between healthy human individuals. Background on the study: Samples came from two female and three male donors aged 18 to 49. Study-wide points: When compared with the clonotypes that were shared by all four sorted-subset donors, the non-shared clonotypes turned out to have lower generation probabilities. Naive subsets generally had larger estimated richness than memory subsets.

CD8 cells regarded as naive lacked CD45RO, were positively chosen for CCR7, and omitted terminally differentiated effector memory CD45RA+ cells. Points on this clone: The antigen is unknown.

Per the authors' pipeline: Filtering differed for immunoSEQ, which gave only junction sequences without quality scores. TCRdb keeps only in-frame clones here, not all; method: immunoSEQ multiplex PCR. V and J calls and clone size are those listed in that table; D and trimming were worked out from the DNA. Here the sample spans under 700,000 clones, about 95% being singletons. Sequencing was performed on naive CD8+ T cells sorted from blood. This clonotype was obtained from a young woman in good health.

The CDR3 bases are TGTGCCAGCAGTTTATTGACTAGCTTAGAGACCCAGTACTTC. Protein product: CASSLLTSLETQYF. V usage is TRBV27 and J usage is TRBJ2-5, with 7 bases lining up with TRBD2. CDR3 length: 14 residues. The J segment lost 4 bases and the V segment lost 1 base, leaving 3 bases of the junction unmatched. Germline CDR1 MNHEY, CDR2 SMNVEV (reference sequence).